This entry lists 6 T cell receptor beta chains sequenced from one sample in a study of naive and memory T cell subsets. Two oligonucleotides, mixed equimolar, formed the beta constant-region primer covering TRBC1 and TRBC2. Ligated cDNA was amplified by four rounds of PCR with nested alpha and beta constant-region primers and SP2. TCRdb processed the UMI-ligation and nested PCR reads anew with MiXCR; each CDR3 protein has one entry. This table has 130,000 or so distinct CDR3 sequences, around 35% appearing once. Material: central memory CD4+ T cells from blood. Source of these receptors: a human donor in good health.

This clonotype was seen a few times. The chain links TRBV27 to TRBJ2-1; no clear D. V was trimmed by 2 bases and J by 10 bases, leaving 18 bases between them. This CDR3 is 15 amino acids long. Germline V gene lookup returns CDR1 MNHEY and CDR2 SMNVEV (reference sequence). In DNA form, the CDR3 reads TGTGCCAGCAGTTTAAGAGGTCCCGATGGTCGGGAGCAGTTCTTC. Protein sequence: CASSLRGPDGREQFF.

The V gene is TRBV5-6, the J gene TRBJ2-1; TRBD1 is a possible D gene (6 bases). The CDR3 spans 15 residues. The V gene lost 4 bases and the J gene lost 1 base, with 12 bases spanning the gap. Looked up from germline, CDR1 is SGHDT and CDR2 is YYEEEE. In nucleotides, the CDR3 is TGTGCCAGCAGCCCGGTCCAGGGGTCCTACAATGAGCAGTTCTTC. It is translated as CASSPVQGSYNEQFF.

A remark on this clonotype: At one boundary the junction diverges from the germline segment, which might be a read error. The CDR3 is CASSEEASTEAFF. For the CDR3, the DNA is TGTGCCAGCAGCGAAGAGGCATCCACTGAAGCTTTCTTT. The rearrangement joins TRBV3-1 to TRBJ1-1; D remains unclear. The germline gives CDR1 LGHDT, CDR2 YNNKEL (reference sequence). This CDR3 is 13 amino acids long.

This chain links TRBV18 with TRBJ1-5; D might be TRBD1 (5 bases). Trimming cost V 2 bases and J 2 bases, with 10 bases left between them. The CDR3 sequence is 15 residues long. Germline V gene lookup returns CDR1 KGHSH and CDR2 LQKENI. As DNA, the CDR3 is TGTGCCAGCTCACCAGGGGGAGCGGGCAATCAGCCCCAGCATTTT. It codes for CASSPGGAGNQPQHF.

This clonotype was detected a few times. The chain uses TRBV11-2 and TRBJ2-3; the D is unclear. The V and J ends lost 5 bases and 4 bases respectively, with 13 bases between them. Germline loops: CDR1 SGHAT, CDR2 FQNNGV. The CDR3 is 14 amino acids. The CDR3 here is CASSRISAADTQYF. The CDR3 nucleotides are TGTGCCAGCAGCCGGATATCGGCGGCAGATACGCAGTATTTT.

This clonotype was counted between two and nine times. The V call is TRBV25-1, the J call TRBJ2-2; 7 bases line up with TRBD1. The CDR3 has 14 residues. The germline CDR1 and CDR2 sequences are MGHDK and SYGVNS. Unmatched junction bases numbered 4, after V lost 5 bases and J lost 4 bases. Here the CDR3 DNA reads TGTGCCAGCAGTCGGGACAGCTTCACCGGGGAGCTGTTTTTT. Its translation is CASSRDSFTGELFF.